The 28 T cell receptor beta chains below were found in one sample sequenced in a study of long-term antiretroviral therapy in people with HIV (dated 2022 in TCRdb). The immunoSEQ hsTCRB v3.0 assay was used at survey level resolution to sequence the TRB variable region. In its TCRdb copy, this immuneACCESS table keeps in-frame sequences only and misses some clones. Where compared with another copy, unresolved V genes explain less than half of these, and the others have no known cause. For this sample there are 25,000 or so clones; 93% appear just once. The ten largest clonotypes hold about a tenth of the sample. The sequencing here drew on unsorted PBMCs, taken 6.2 years after starting antiretroviral therapy. These receptors were collected from a man aged 35-49 years with HIV.

The genes are TRBV29-1 and TRBJ1-2; D is unclear. This CDR3 has 12 residues. Trimming stripped 3 bases from V and 2 bases from J, with 7 bases between. Germline CDR1 SQVTM, CDR2 ANQGSEA. CDR3 coding DNA: TGCAGCGTTGACACGGGGAACTATGGCTACACCTTC. Its protein is CSVDTGNYGYTF.

This clone has more than one count but fewer than ten. The sample has other DNA sequences that encode this CDR3 too. The chain carries TRBV9 and TRBJ2-5; maybe TRBD1 (6 bases). CDR3 length: 15 residues. Germline-derived CDR1 and CDR2 are SGDLS and YYNGEE. Trimming left V 4 bases short and J 5 bases short, with 18 bases between. The CDR3 coding sequence is TGTGCCAGCAGCCCAGAACTGGGGGCTGGGGAGACCCAGTACTTC. It is translated as CASSPELGAGETQYF. Based on the CDR3 plus reference TRBV9 and TRBJ2-5, the full variable domain is DSGVTQTPKHLITATGQRVTLRCSPRSGDLSVYWYQQSLDQGLQFLIQYYNGEERAKGNILERFSAQQFPDLHSELNLSSLELGDSALYFCASSPELGAGETQYFGPGTRLLVL.

V gene TRBV6-6 combines with J gene TRBJ2-3, with D tentatively TRBD2 (5 bases). The germline gives CDR1 MNHNY, CDR2 SVGAGI (reference sequence). V was clipped by 1 base and J by 0 bases, with 8 bases between them. This CDR3 spans 15 amino acids. Here the CDR3 DNA reads TGTGCCAGCAGTTACTGGGAGTCTAGCACAGATACGCAGTATTTT. As protein: CASSYWESSTDTQYF.

The chain joins TRBV9 to TRBJ2-1, with D possibly matching TRBD1 (6 bases). The V end lost 4 bases, the J end lost 5 bases, and 16 bases lay between the germline ends. The CDR3 runs 15 residues. The germline gives CDR1 SGDLS, CDR2 YYNGEE. The CDR3 protein is CASSPQGNGHNEQFF. CDR3 nucleotides: TGTGCCAGCAGCCCCCAGGGGAACGGTCACAATGAGCAGTTCTTC.

The chain combines TRBV5-8 with TRBJ1-2, with TRBD1 matching over 7 bases. The CDR3 extends over 15 amino acids. From germline, CDR1 is SGHTS and CDR2 YDEGEE. V lost 0 bases and J lost 6; bases outside the gene matches: 8. The CDR3 bases are TGTGCCAGCAGCTTGGACCCGACAGGGCGGGATGGCTACACCTTC. Amino acids: CASSLDPTGRDGYTF.

This clone was seen only a few times. The V call is TRBV7-9, the J call TRBJ2-7; 8 bases are a match to TRBD1. The CDR3 has 12 amino acids. The J segment lost 5 bases and the V segment lost 3 bases, leaving 0 bases of the junction unmatched. Germline CDR1 is SEHNR and CDR2 is FQNEAQ (reference sequence). The CDR3 loop reads CASSLDRDEQYF. The CDR3 DNA sequence: TGTGCCAGCAGCTTGGACAGGGACGAGCAGTACTTC.

The genes are TRBV29-1 and TRBJ1-1; perhaps TRBD1 as D (5 bases). With 7 bases removed from V and 1 base from J, the gap between germline ends came to 16 bases. From germline, CDR1 is SQVTM and CDR2 ANQGSEA. The length of the CDR3 is 14 residues. Written as DNA, the CDR3 is TGCAGCGACCATCGGGGGGGAACGAACACTGAAGCTTTCTTT. Translating gives CSDHRGGTNTEAFF.

The CDR3: CASSLDLVSNQPQHF. DNA for the CDR3: TGTGCCAGCAGCTTAGATCTGGTGAGCAATCAGCCCCAGCATTTT. J is TRBJ1-5 and V is TRBV7-8; no definite D call. This CDR3 is 15 amino acids long. V shed 1 base and J shed 1 base, with 8 bases lying between them. Germline loops: CDR1 SGHVS, CDR2 FQNEAQ.

The rearrangement links TRBV4-2 to TRBJ2-2; D might be TRBD1 (6 bases). Germline V CDR1 and CDR2: LGHNA, YNFKEQ. The CDR3 consists of 16 residues. Trimming took off 0 bases at V and 5 bases at J, with 13 bases between the two ends. The CDR3: CASSQDAAGETGELFF. CDR3 in DNA: TGTGCCAGCAGCCAAGACGCGGCAGGGGAGACCGGGGAGCTGTTTTTT.

The rearrangement joins TRBV2 to TRBJ2-4, with D maybe TRBD1 (6 bases). Per germline, CDR1 SNHLY and CDR2 FYNNEI. V was clipped by 0 bases and J by 14 bases, with 14 bases between them. This CDR3 contains 13 residues. The CDR3 coding sequence is TGTGCCAGCAGTGAAGCAGGACGGGACACGAAGTACTTC. It yields the protein CASSEAGRDTKYF. Together with reference TRBV2 and TRBJ2-4, the CDR3 gives the full variable domain: EPEVTQTPSHQVTQMGQEVILRCVPISNHLYFYWYRQILGQKVEFLVSFYNNEISEKSEIFDDQFSVERPDGSNFTLKIRSTKLEDSAMYFCASSEAGRDTKYFGAGTRLSVL.

The chain recombines TRBV7-3 with TRBJ2-2; 8 bases are a match to TRBD2. The CDR3 length is 18 residues. Trimming removed 1 base from V and 0 bases from J; junction bases left unmatched: 7. Germline CDR1 SGHTA, CDR2 FQGTGA. CDR3 DNA sequence: TGTGCCAGCAGCTTAAAGTCCAGCGGGGGCTCGAACACCGGGGAGCTGTTTTTT. Its translation: CASSLKSSGGSNTGELFF.

The rearrangement joins TRBV2 to TRBJ2-7, with 7 bases that match TRBD1. The CDR3 has 18 residues. V gave up 5 bases and J gave up 3 bases; unmatched junction bases: 19. Germline V gives CDR1 SNHLY, CDR2 FYNNEI. CDR3 coding DNA: TGTGCCAGCAGTCAAGGGACAGACGCTCGGGTAATCGGCTACGAGCAGTACTTC. Translated, it gives CASSQGTDARVIGYEQYF.

The chain uses TRBV9 and TRBJ2-1; no firm D call. V was cut by 3 bases and J by 8 bases, with 15 bases left in between. The CDR3 extends over 14 amino acids. Germline V gene lookup returns CDR1 SGDLS and CDR2 YYNGEE. The chain's CDR3 is CASSAYSLDDEQFF. Written as DNA, the CDR3 is TGTGCCAGCAGCGCATACTCTCTAGACGATGAGCAGTTCTTC.

The chain couples TRBV5-4 to TRBJ2-1, with D hard to call. The CDR3 runs to 15 residues. The germline gives CDR1 SGHNT, CDR2 YYREEE (reference sequence). Trimming removed 0 bases at V and 7 bases at J, with 14 bases between. This chain's CDR3 is CASSLALLGMNEQFF. CDR3 nucleotides: TGTGCCAGCAGCTTGGCACTGCTAGGGATGAATGAGCAGTTCTTC.

The rearrangement links TRBV9 to TRBJ2-1; 12 nucleotides match TRBD2. The CDR3 runs 18 residues. V was clipped by 2 bases and J by 1 base; unmatched bases: 7. CDR1 is SGDLS, CDR2 YYNGEE, per germline. CDR3 amino acids: CASSVGLAGKRSYNEQFF. Here the CDR3 DNA reads TGTGCCAGCAGCGTTGGACTAGCGGGAAAAAGGTCCTACAATGAGCAGTTCTTC.

This clone was picked up one time. The gene calls are TRBV9 and TRBJ1-5; D is unresolved. Per germline, CDR1 SGDLS and CDR2 YYNGEE. The length of the CDR3 is 13 residues. Between the trimmed V and J ends, which lost 0 bases and 5 bases, there was a span of 6 bases. The CDR3 nucleotides read TGTGCCAGCAGCGTAGCTCCGGATCAGCCCCAGCATTTT. This sequence encodes CASSVAPDQPQHF.

This clone occurred once. The chain carries TRBV5-1 and TRBJ1-1; a weak D match, TRBD1 (6 bases). CDR3 length equals 11 residues. The germline V gene has CDR1 SGHRS and CDR2 YFSETQ. The V and J ends lost 6 bases and 5 bases respectively, with 8 bases between them. CDR3 protein: CASTTGTEAFF. The DNA for the CDR3 is TGCGCCAGCACCACAGGGACTGAAGCTTTCTTT.

V gene TRBV19 combines with J gene TRBJ1-2; D ambiguous. Trimming took 2 bases from V and 5 from J, leaving 9 bases between them. This CDR3 has 13 amino acids. Per the germline V gene, CDR1 is LNHDA and CDR2 is SQIVND (reference sequence). Written as DNA, the CDR3 is TGTGCCAGTAGTATATGGGCCTTATATGGCTACACCTTC. Residues: CASSIWALYGYTF.

The V call is TRBV7-9, the J call TRBJ2-3, with 11 bases identical to TRBD1. The germline gives CDR1 SEHNR, CDR2 FQNEAQ (reference sequence). The CDR3 extends over 16 amino acids. The ends lost 6 bases at V and 3 bases at J; junction bases unmatched: 8. Here the CDR3 DNA reads TGTGCCAGCAGACCCCGGACAGGGGGCGAGACAGATACGCAGTATTTT. Its translation: CASRPRTGGETDTQYF.

The chain combines TRBV25-1 with TRBJ2-5; a weak D match, TRBD2 (5 bases). Between the trimmed V and J ends, which lost 1 base and 2 bases, there was a span of 8 bases. Germline CDR1 MGHDK, CDR2 SYGVNS. The CDR3 contains 14 residues. The chain's CDR3 is CASSELRAQETQYF. The CDR3 region has the DNA TGTGCCAGCAGTGAATTGAGGGCGCAAGAGACCCAGTACTTC. Complete variable domain (other parts from reference TRBV25-1 and TRBJ2-5): EADIYQTPRYLVIGTGKKITLECSQTMGHDKMYWYQQDPGMELHLIHYSYGVNSTEKGDLSSESTVSRIRTEHFPLTLESARPSHTSQYLCASSELRAQETQYFGPGTRLLVL.

This clone was observed once. The V and J genes are TRBV6-5 and TRBJ1-5; 10 nucleotides align to TRBD1. Germline V gives CDR1 MNHEY, CDR2 SVGAGI. This CDR3 region has 15 residues. With 7 bases clipped from V and 5 bases from J, the junction kept 8 bases outside the gene matches. In nucleotides, the CDR3 is TGTGCCAGCAAACGCGGGACAGGGGTTTATCAGCCCCAGCATTTT. This codes for CASKRGTGVYQPQHF.

This CDR3 reads CASSQGTGVGGNTEAFF. For the CDR3, the DNA is TGCGCCAGCAGCCAAGGGACAGGGGTTGGGGGAAACACTGAAGCTTTCTTT. The chain couples TRBV4-3 to TRBJ1-1; the match to TRBD1 covers 9 bases. Germline lookup yields CDR1 LGHNA and CDR2 YSLEER. The CDR3 length is 17 residues. Germline trimming cut 1 base from V and 2 bases from J; bases unmatched to any gene: 8.

V usage is TRBV28 and J usage is TRBJ2-7; TRBD1 matches at 7 bases. Per germline, CDR1 MDHEN and CDR2 SYDVKM. The CDR3 consists of 16 residues. V trimming: 1 base; J trimming: 2 bases; junction bases outside the gene matches: 8. The CDR3 sequence is CASSLSDRRVAYEQYF. The CDR3 bases are TGTGCCAGCAGTTTATCGGACAGGCGGGTGGCCTACGAGCAGTACTTC. Filled out from reference TRBV28 and TRBJ2-7, the complete variable domain reads DVKVTQSSRYLVKRTGEKVFLECVQDMDHENMFWYRQDPGLGLRLIYFSYDVKMKEKGDIPEGYSVSREKKERFSLILESASTNQTSMYLCASSLSDRRVAYEQYFGPGTRLTVT.

V usage is TRBV9 and J usage is TRBJ1-6, with D possibly being TRBD1 (5 bases). This CDR3 contains 14 residues. The germline V gene encodes CDR1 SGDLS and CDR2 YYNGEE. Trimming removed 4 bases from V and 11 bases from J, with 16 bases in between. The CDR3 DNA reads as TGTGCCAGCAGCAAATCCGGGACGCAGACACCCCTCCACTTT. Amino acid sequence: CASSKSGTQTPLHF.

The chain employs TRBV18 and TRBJ1-2; 11 nucleotides match TRBD1. The length of the CDR3 is 18 residues. Germline V gene data show CDR1 as KGHSH and CDR2 as LQKENI. The V and J ends lost 3 bases and 8 bases, in that order; junction bases with no gene match: 17. CDR3: CASSPAGLRTGGHRGYTF. In DNA, the CDR3 is TGTGCCAGCTCACCTGCCGGGCTTCGGACAGGGGGCCACCGGGGCTACACCTTC. Complete variable domain (other parts from reference TRBV18 and TRBJ1-2): NAGVMQNPRHLVRRRGQEARLRCSPMKGHSHVYWYRQLPEEGLKFMVYLQKENIIDESGMPKERFSAEFPKEGPSILRIQQVVRGDSAAYFCASSPAGLRTGGHRGYTFGSGTRLTVV.

The chain uses TRBV6-5 and TRBJ2-3; 10 bases line up with TRBD2. The CDR3 has 15 residues. Germline V lookup: CDR1 MNHEY, CDR2 SVGAGI. J was trimmed by 2 bases and V by 7 bases; bases with no gene match: 6. The CDR3 is CASNALAGYTDTQYF. The CDR3 DNA follows: TGTGCCAGCAACGCACTAGCGGGGTACACAGATACGCAGTATTTT.

V and J are TRBV5-1 and TRBJ2-2; D remains ambiguous. V lost 4 bases, J lost 4 bases, and 11 bases lay in between. CDR3 length equals 14 residues. Germline-derived CDR1 and CDR2 are SGHRS and YFSETQ. The CDR3 reads CASSLPDLTGELFF. For the CDR3, the DNA is TGCGCCAGCAGCCTGCCGGACCTCACCGGGGAGCTGTTTTTT.

The chain combines TRBV19 with TRBJ2-2; 8 bases are shared with TRBD1. The junction had 5 bases not matched to a gene; V was cut back by 8 bases and J by 6 bases. There are 13 residues in the CDR3. CDR1 is LNHDA, CDR2 SQIVND, per germline (reference sequence). This CDR3 reads CASSGGRSGELFF. For the CDR3, the DNA is TGTGCCAGTTCAGGGGGCAGGTCCGGGGAGCTGTTTTTT.